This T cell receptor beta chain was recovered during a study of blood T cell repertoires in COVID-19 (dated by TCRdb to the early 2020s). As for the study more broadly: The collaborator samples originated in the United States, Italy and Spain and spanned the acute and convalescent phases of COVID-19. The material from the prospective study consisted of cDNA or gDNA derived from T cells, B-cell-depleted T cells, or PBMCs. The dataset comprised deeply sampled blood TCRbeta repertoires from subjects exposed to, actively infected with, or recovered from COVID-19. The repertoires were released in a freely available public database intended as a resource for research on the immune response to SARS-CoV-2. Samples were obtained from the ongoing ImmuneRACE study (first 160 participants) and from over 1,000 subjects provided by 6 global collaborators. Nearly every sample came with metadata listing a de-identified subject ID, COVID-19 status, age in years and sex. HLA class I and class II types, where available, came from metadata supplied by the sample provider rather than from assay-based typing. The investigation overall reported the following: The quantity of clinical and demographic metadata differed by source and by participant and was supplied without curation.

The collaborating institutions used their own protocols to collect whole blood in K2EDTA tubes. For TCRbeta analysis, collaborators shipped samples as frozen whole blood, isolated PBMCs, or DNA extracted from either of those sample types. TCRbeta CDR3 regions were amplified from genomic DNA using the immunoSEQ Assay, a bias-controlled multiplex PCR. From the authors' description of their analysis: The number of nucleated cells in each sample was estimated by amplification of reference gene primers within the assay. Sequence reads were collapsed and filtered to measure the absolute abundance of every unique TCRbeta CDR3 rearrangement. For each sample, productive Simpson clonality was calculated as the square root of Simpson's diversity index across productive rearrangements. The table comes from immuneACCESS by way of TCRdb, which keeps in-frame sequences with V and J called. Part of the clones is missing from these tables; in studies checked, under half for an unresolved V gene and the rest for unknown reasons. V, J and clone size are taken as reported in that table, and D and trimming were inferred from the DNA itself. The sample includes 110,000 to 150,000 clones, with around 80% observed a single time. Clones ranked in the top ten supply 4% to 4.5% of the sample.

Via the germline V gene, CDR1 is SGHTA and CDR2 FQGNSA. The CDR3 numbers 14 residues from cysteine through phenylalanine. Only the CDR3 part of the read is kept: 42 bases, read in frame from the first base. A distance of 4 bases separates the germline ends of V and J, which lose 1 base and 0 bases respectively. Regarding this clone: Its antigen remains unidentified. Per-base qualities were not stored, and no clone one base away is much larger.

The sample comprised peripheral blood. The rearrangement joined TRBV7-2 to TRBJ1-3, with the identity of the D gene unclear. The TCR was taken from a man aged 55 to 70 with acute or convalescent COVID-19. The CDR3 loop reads CASSLGDSGNTIYF. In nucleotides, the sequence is TGTGCCAGCAGCTTAGGAGACTCTGGAAACACCATATATTTT.